This passage covers 27 T cell receptor beta chains from one sample sequenced in a study of blood T cell repertoires in COVID-19. Data came from immunoSEQ multiplex PCR; TCRdb stores just in-frame clones and leaves some out. The data contain tens of thousands of clones, 75% to 80% of them singletons. Sequenced input: peripheral blood. The receptors originated from a man in his 70s with COVID-19, enrolled during active disease.

V gene TRBV6-4 combines with J gene TRBJ2-2, with 11 bases identical to TRBD1. Unmatched junction bases numbered 5, after V lost 4 bases and J lost 4 bases. CDR3 length: 16 residues. Per the germline V gene, CDR1 is MRHNA and CDR2 is SNTAGT. The CDR3 loop reads CASSVLGQGGTGELFF. The CDR3 nucleotides are TGTGCCAGCAGTGTGCTGGGACAGGGGGGCACCGGGGAGCTGTTTTTT.

The chain combines TRBV4-2 with TRBJ2-3; 12 bases are a match to TRBD2. CDR3 length: 15 residues. The V gene's germline CDR1 is LGHNA and CDR2 YNFKEQ. V was pared by 8 bases and J by 2 bases, with 5 bases of the junction left unmatched. This CDR3 is CASRGLAGLTDTQYF. The CDR3 nucleotides are TGTGCCAGCCGCGGACTAGCGGGACTCACAGATACGCAGTATTTT.

This sequence joins TRBV5-1 and TRBJ1-1; TRBD1 agrees at 9 bases. J gave up 3 bases and V 4 bases, and 4 bases lay outside the gene matches. This CDR3 contains 14 residues. The germline CDR1 and CDR2 sequences are SGHRS and YFSETQ. CDR3 loop: CASSPRQGDTEAFF. CDR3 nucleotides: TGCGCCAGCAGCCCGCGACAGGGGGACACTGAAGCTTTCTTT.

The chain carries TRBV24-1 and TRBJ1-5; 9 nucleotides agree with TRBD1. The length of the CDR3 is 17 residues. Germline V gene data show CDR1 as KGHDR and CDR2 as SFDVKD. Trimming removed 4 bases from V and 1 base from J; junction bases left unmatched: 7. CDR3 sequence reads: CATSDRRQGESNQPQHF. In nucleotides, the CDR3 is TGTGCCACCAGTGACCGTCGACAGGGGGAGAGCAATCAGCCCCAGCATTTT.

The chain employs TRBV7-2 and TRBJ2-7, with D perhaps TRBD1 (5 bases). The CDR3 is 13 residues long. Trimming pared 5 bases from V and 3 bases from J, leaving 11 bases between. Germline lookup yields CDR1 SGHTA and CDR2 FQGNSA. The CDR3 DNA follows: TGTGCCAGCAGCACACGACAGCTCTACGAGCAGTACTTC. This encodes CASSTRQLYEQYF.

The CDR3 DNA reads TGTGCCAGCCACCCCGGGACAGGGAAAGCTTTCTTT. Its protein product is CASHPGTGKAFF. The chain couples TRBV3-1 (or the pseudogene TRBV3-2) to TRBJ1-1; 9 nucleotides line up with TRBD1. The J segment lost 9 bases and the V segment lost 8 bases, leaving 7 bases of the junction unmatched. CDR3 length equals 12 residues. CDR1 is LGHDT, CDR2 YNNKEL, per germline (reference sequence).

The chain employs TRBV29-1 and TRBJ1-5, with D maybe TRBD1 (5 bases). Germline V lookup: CDR1 SQVTM, CDR2 ANQGSEA. Between the trimmed V and J ends, which lost 7 bases and 0 bases, there was a span of 10 bases. This CDR3 is 13 amino acids long. CDR3 in amino acids: CSGGPVSNQPQHF. In nucleotides, the CDR3 is TGCAGCGGGGGCCCAGTTAGCAATCAGCCCCAGCATTTT.

This chain connects TRBV28 to TRBJ2-1; 8 bases fit TRBD1. Germline CDR1 reads MDHEN; CDR2 reads SYDVKM. Trimming at V came to 5 bases and at J to 4 bases, leaving 10 bases not matched to a gene. The CDR3 is 16 residues long. The CDR3 nucleotides read TGTGCCAGCAGTGGCCCCTGGACAGGGATGTACAATGAGCAGTTCTTC. It translates to CASSGPWTGMYNEQFF.

The gene calls are TRBV18 and TRBJ1-4; D gene ambiguous. V shed 4 bases and J shed 4 bases, with 10 bases lying between them. Germline CDR1 is KGHSH and CDR2 is LQKENI. The CDR3 is 14 amino acids. The CDR3 DNA is TGTGCCAGCTCACTACGGGGAAGTAATGAAAAACTGTTTTTT. Translating gives CASSLRGSNEKLFF.

For this clone: Other DNA sequences in this sample translate to the same CDR3. This rearrangement joins TRBV7-2 to TRBJ2-7; the D is unclear. Trimming removed 1 base at V and 0 bases at J, with 10 bases between. Germline assignment: CDR1 SGHTA and CDR2 FQGNSA. The CDR3 is made up of 15 amino acids. CDR3 DNA sequence: TGTGCCAGCAGCTTAGGTCAAGCGTCCTCCTACGAGCAGTACTTC. This codes for CASSLGQASSYEQYF.

This rearrangement joins TRBV6-6 to TRBJ2-3; TRBD1 agrees at 9 bases. Germline trimming cut 5 bases from V and 2 bases from J; bases unmatched to any gene: 14. Germline loops: CDR1 MNHNY, CDR2 SVGAGI (reference sequence). The CDR3 is made up of 18 amino acids. The CDR3 region has the DNA TGTGCCAGCAGTCTCAAAGGGACAGGGTTAGGGGTCACAGATACGCAGTATTTT. The encoded protein is CASSLKGTGLGVTDTQYF.

This clone has a single count. The chain uses TRBV6-5 and TRBJ1-2; D unclear. CDR1 is MNHEY and CDR2 is SVGAGI in the germline V gene. V lost 4 bases and J 6 bases, leaving 15 bases between the germline ends. The CDR3 contains 14 residues. The CDR3 coding sequence is TGTGCCAGCAGTTTTCGGGTCCAACGAAATGGCTACACCTTC. Encoded protein: CASSFRVQRNGYTF.

The chain carries TRBV5-1 and TRBJ2-2; D call uncertain. Germline V CDR1 and CDR2: SGHRS, YFSETQ. Between the trimmed V and J ends, which lost 2 bases and 0 bases, there was a span of 8 bases. The CDR3 covers 15 residues. The CDR3 sequence is CASSLGGTNTGELFF. The CDR3 DNA follows: TGCGCCAGCAGCTTAGGCGGCACGAACACCGGGGAGCTGTTTTTT.

The CDR3 nucleotides are TGTGCCACCACAGGGGATTATAATTCACCCCTCCACTTT. The encoded protein is CATTGDYNSPLHF. This chain uses TRBV28 with TRBJ1-6; 7 nucleotides agree with TRBD1. CDR1 is MDHEN and CDR2 is SYDVKM in the germline V gene. J lost 4 bases, V lost 10 bases, and 4 bases had no gene match. The CDR3 extends over 13 amino acids.

The chain recombines TRBV11-3 with TRBJ2-3, with 9 nucleotides matching TRBD1. Germline V gene data show CDR1 as SGHNT and CDR2 as YENEEA. Trimming removed 4 bases from V and 2 bases from J; junction bases left unmatched: 13. This CDR3 is built from 18 residues. CDR3 residues: CASSSSPGQGGDTDTQYF. In DNA, the CDR3 is TGTGCCAGCAGCTCATCGCCGGGACAGGGTGGAGACACAGATACGCAGTATTTT.

This chain uses TRBV29-1 with TRBJ1-1; 9 nucleotides match TRBD1. V was clipped by 5 bases and J by 5 bases; unmatched bases: 3. The CDR3 loop spans 12 amino acids. Germline CDR1 and CDR2: SQVTM and ANQGSEA. The CDR3 sequence is CSVPGQGTEAFF. CDR3 nucleotide sequence: TGCAGCGTTCCGGGACAGGGAACTGAAGCTTTCTTT.

This chain links TRBV3-1 (or the pseudogene TRBV3-2) with TRBJ2-1, with 10 bases fitting TRBD1. Germline V gene lookup returns CDR1 LGHDT and CDR2 YNNKEL (reference sequence). V gave up 4 bases and J gave up 5 bases; unmatched junction bases: 5. The CDR3 consists of 15 residues. The CDR3, as DNA: TGTGCCAGCAGCCGAATGACAGGGGGCCACAATGAGCAGTTCTTC. Amino acids: CASSRMTGGHNEQFF.

This chain joins TRBV28 and TRBJ2-1; 8 nucleotides align to TRBD2. CDR1 is MDHEN, CDR2 SYDVKM, per germline. The CDR3 is made up of 15 amino acids. V lost 9 bases, J lost 0 bases, and 7 bases stayed unmatched. CDR3 bases: TGTGCCAGTCCGCCGGGACTAGGCTCCTACAATGAGCAGTTCTTC. Its protein is CASPPGLGSYNEQFF.

This clone occurred a few times. The V and J genes are TRBV5-1 and TRBJ1-2; 8 bases map to TRBD1. The V and J ends lost 6 bases and 8 bases, in that order; junction bases with no gene match: 9. This CDR3 contains 13 residues. CDR1 SGHRS and CDR2 YFSETQ come from the germline V gene. The CDR3 region is CASTLTGADGYTF. The DNA of the CDR3 is TGCGCCAGCACCCTGACAGGGGCCGACGGCTACACCTTC.

As concerns this clone: An end of the junction differs from the germline gene, which may be a read error. The CDR3 DNA is TGTGCTAGCAGCTTAGGTTCCGCGGGTGGGTACAATGAGCAGTTCTTC. The encoded protein is CASSLGSAGGYNEQFF. The J gene is TRBJ2-1, the V gene TRBV7-7, with D possibly being TRBD2 (5 bases). The length of the CDR3 is 16 residues. Germline assignment: CDR1 SSHAT and CDR2 FNYEAQ (reference sequence).

The V call is TRBV29-1, the J call TRBJ2-2; D ambiguous. This CDR3 contains 12 residues. Germline V gene lookup returns CDR1 SQVTM and CDR2 ANQGSEA. With 7 bases removed from V and 1 base from J, the gap between germline ends came to 7 bases. For the CDR3, the DNA is TGCAGCGCCTCTAAGAACACCGGGGAGCTGTTTTTT. Translating gives CSASKNTGELFF.

The chain joins TRBV14 to TRBJ2-7, with a weak D call TRBD1 (5 bases). The CDR3 extends over 13 amino acids. Germline CDR1 is SGHDN and CDR2 is FVKESK. V was pared by 4 bases and J by 9 bases, with 16 bases between. Here the CDR3 DNA reads TGTGCCAGCAGCCTTCGAGATTGGGGCGGGCAGTACTTC. Translation gives CASSLRDWGGQYF.

CDR3 nucleotide sequence: TGTGCCAGCAGCTTAGTGGCGGTGACAGCCTGGTCGTCCTACAATGAGCAGTTCTTC. It codes for CASSLVAVTAWSSYNEQFF. The V and J genes are TRBV7-6 and TRBJ2-1, with a tentative D call TRBD1 (5 bases). In germline, CDR1 is SGHVS, CDR2 FNYEAQ. V was trimmed by 1 base and J by 1 base, leaving 20 bases between them. The CDR3 has 19 residues.

The rearrangement links TRBV20-1 to TRBJ2-6, with 7 bases identical to TRBD1. Germline CDR1 and CDR2: DFQATT and SNEGSKA (reference sequence). V lost 3 bases to trimming and J lost 0 bases; unmatched junction nucleotides: 5. The CDR3 sequence is 16 residues long. The CDR3 loop is CSASRAGGSGANVLTF. The CDR3 nucleotides read TGCAGTGCTAGTAGGGCAGGGGGCTCTGGGGCCAACGTCCTGACTTTC.

V gene TRBV5-6 combines with J gene TRBJ1-4, with D hard to call. Per germline, CDR1 SGHDT and CDR2 YYEEEE. Trimming took off 4 bases at V and 6 bases at J, with 13 bases between the two ends. The CDR3 runs 14 residues. The CDR3: CASSMGKLDEKLFF. CDR3 coding DNA: TGTGCCAGCAGCATGGGAAAGCTCGATGAAAAACTGTTTTTT.

The rearrangement joins TRBV10-3 to TRBJ1-2; 8 bases match TRBD1. Germline V gene sequence: CDR1 ENHRY, CDR2 SYGVKD. The CDR3 length is 15 residues. V lost 7 bases to trimming and J lost 8 bases; unmatched junction nucleotides: 15. CDR3 bases: TGTGCCATCAAAGAGCCGGACAGGGCCCTTGGAGGCTACACCTTC. This encodes CAIKEPDRALGGYTF.

The V and J genes are TRBV7-2 and TRBJ1-5; the match to TRBD1 covers 7 bases. The trim removed 4 bases at V and 3 bases at J, leaving 6 bases unmatched. This CDR3 is built from 15 residues. Germline V gene lookup returns CDR1 SGHTA and CDR2 FQGNSA. The CDR3 protein is CASSSRQGYNQPQHF. CDR3 nucleotide sequence: TGTGCCAGCAGCTCGAGACAGGGCTACAATCAGCCCCAGCATTTT.